The present T cell receptor beta chain was sequenced within a study of OX40 agonist ivuxolimab in advanced cancers. In the study overall: Patients received ivuxolimab, an intravenous treatment, every 2 weeks at 0.01 to 10 mg/kg. Those treated in dose escalation had hepatocellular carcinoma, melanoma, renal cell cancer or head and neck cancer. Study results and limitations: Some of the lowest clonal expansion was seen in partial responders at 0.1-3.0 mg/kg.

A note on this clone: Its antigen is unknown.

V shed 5 bases, J shed 3 bases, and the junction held 5 bases outside the gene matches. The CDR3 totals 16 residues. Germline CDR1 reads SGHAT; CDR2 reads FQNNGV. Generated by immunoSEQ multiplex PCR, the TCRdb table keeps only in-frame clones and is missing some. The sample lists about 67,000 clones, 65% to 85% occurring once. Blood sampling took place at baseline, cycle 4 day 1, and cycle 7 day 1. The rearrangement uses TRBV11-2 and TRBJ2-3; the match to TRBD2 covers 13 bases. The sample consisted of CD4+ or CD8+ T cells sorted from blood, taken in a trial of the OX40 agonist ivuxolimab. The clonotype comes from an adult with an advanced solid tumor such as melanoma, head and neck, liver or kidney cancer. This CDR3 reads CASSATSGRATDTQYF. DNA for the CDR3: TGTGCCAGCAGCGCCACTAGCGGGAGGGCTACAGATACGCAGTATTTT.